This T cell receptor (beta chain) was sequenced for a study of T cells in Graves' hyperthyroidism and ophthalmopathy. The overall study: Peripheral blood was acquired at first diagnosis, ahead of any therapy whatsoever.

What was amplified from RNA transcripts were TCR beta CDR3 regions. First-round RT-PCR with HTBI primers amplified the TCR CDR3 region. Via MiXCR, TCRdb re-called the multiplex PCR reads, giving one row per CDR3 protein. The table includes 500,000 or so distinct CDR3 sequences, roughly 18% detected once. The source material was blood. This receptor was identified in a woman under 30 with Graves' ophthalmopathy.

The CDR3 loop reads CASSVRGDYNSPLHF. The CDR3 nucleotides are TGTGCCAGCAGCGTGAGAGGCGACTATAATTCACCCCTCCACTTT. The chain carries TRBV5-6 and TRBJ1-6; unclear D gene. This CDR3 has 15 residues. From germline, CDR1 is SGHDT and CDR2 YYEEEE. V gave up 4 bases and J gave up 3 bases, with 11 bases separating them.